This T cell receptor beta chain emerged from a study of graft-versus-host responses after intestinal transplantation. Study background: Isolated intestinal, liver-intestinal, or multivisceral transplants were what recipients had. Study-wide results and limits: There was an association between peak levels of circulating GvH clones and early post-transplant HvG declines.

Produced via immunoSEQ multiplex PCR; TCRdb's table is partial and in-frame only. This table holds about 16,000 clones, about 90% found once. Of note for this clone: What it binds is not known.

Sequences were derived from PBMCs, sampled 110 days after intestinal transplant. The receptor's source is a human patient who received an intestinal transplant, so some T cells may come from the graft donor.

CDR3: CASSSTGTGEQFF. Here the CDR3 DNA reads TGTGCCAGCAGTTCAACAGGGACTGGGGAGCAGTTCTTC. J is TRBJ2-1 and V is TRBV6-5; D is possibly TRBD1 or TRBD2 (6 bases each). CDR3 size: 13 residues. Germline CDR1 is MNHEY and CDR2 is SVGAGI. V lost 4 bases and J lost 10, with 14 bases in between.